This T cell receptor beta chain is from a study of human T cells and chemical hapten exposure. Broader study findings: Compared to controls, expanded TCRs made significantly more large clusters of similar CDR3s.

Specified time point: patch test 2, 6 weeks after DPC sensitization. As for treatment: therapeutic diphenylcyclopropenone sensitization with weekly scalp DPC. This clonotype was counted ten times or more. The antigen is unknown. Each cDNA molecule in the library carried unique molecular identifiers. TCRdb independently ran MiXCR on the RACE reads; one entry per CDR3 protein. This sample has 65,000 to 95,000 distinct CDR3 sequences, with 6.6% found just once. V lost 5 bases, J lost 2 bases, and 9 bases lay in between. The CDR3 runs 13 residues. This chain connects TRBV12-3 or TRBV12-4 to TRBJ1-2; no clear D gene. The source was whole blood, collected in connection with sensitization to the hapten diphenylcyclopropenone (DPC). The receptor was isolated from a woman aged 30 to 39 with alopecia areata. Some clones in this sample may be carry-over from other donors' samples. As DNA, the CDR3 is TGTGCCAGCAGTACCGGGATCAACTATGGCTACACCTTC. Protein product: CASSTGINYGYTF.